This TCR beta chain was found in a study of Graves' ophthalmopathy and Graves' hyperthyroidism. This clonotype has a count of ten or more. Using RNA transcripts, the TCR beta CDR3 regions were amplified. Second-round multiplex PCR came after first-round RT-PCR with HTBI primers. In TCRdb, the multiplex PCR reads were re-called with MiXCR into one record per CDR3 protein. This sample yields approximately 460,000 distinct CDR3 sequences, of which around 14% are seen a single time; approximately 9.8% belongs to the top ten. Between the trimmed V and J ends, which lost 8 bases and 1 base, there was a span of 20 bases. The CDR3 is 16 residues long.

This chain links TRBV12-3 or TRBV12-4 with TRBJ1-1; D is ambiguous. The sequenced sample consisted of blood. This receptor was obtained from a woman aged 25 to 39 with Graves' ophthalmopathy. The CDR3 DNA is TGTGCCAGCGATTTAACGGGAATTGTAGGGAACACTGAAGCTTTCTTT. It translates to CASDLTGIVGNTEAFF.